A selection of T cell receptor beta chains follows, all from one sample in a study of T cell repertoires in cytomegalovirus infection. TCRdb re-called the reads through MiXCR, storing one row per CDR3 protein. The sample lists about 920,000 distinct CDR3 sequences; approximately 33% were seen once. Their target antigens are unknown. The specimen was cultured CD8+ T cells from PBMCs, collected from culture after CMV antigen stimulation. The receptors here all came from a human donor in good health (CMV status not recorded). Some clones in this sample may be carry-over from other donors' samples. Each CDR3 is given with its conserved first and last residue. The order of the fields is clone size, D gene, J gene, V gene, CDR3 DNA, CDR3 protein. The D gene is left open where the match is weak. Size tells how often a clone was seen (once, few, many) or the class of an expanded clone, and some rows leave it out.

clone size: NA
D gene: NA
J gene: TRBJ1-2
V gene: TRBV9
CDR3 DNA: TGTGCCAGCAGCGTCAACAGGGATATCAATAACATAAACTATGGCTACACCTTC
CDR3 protein: CASSVNRDINNINYGYTF

clone size: NA
D gene: NA
J gene: TRBJ1-2
V gene: TRBV5-4
CDR3 DNA: TGTGTCAGCCAACAGGAGAACTATGGCTACACCTTC
CDR3 protein: CVSQQENYGYTF

clone size: NA
D gene: TRBD2
J gene: TRBJ2-1
V gene: TRBV7-9
CDR3 DNA: TGTGCCAGCAGCTTAGTGACTAGCGGGAGCAATGAGCAGTTCTTC
CDR3 protein: CASSLVTSGSNEQFF

clone size: NA
D gene: NA
J gene: TRBJ2-5
V gene: TRBV5-6
CDR3 DNA: TGTGCCAGCAGCTTGTCAGCCATCCGGAAGACCCAGTACTTC
CDR3 protein: CASSLSAIRKTQYF

clone size: NA
D gene: NA
J gene: TRBJ1-2
V gene: TRBV6-1
CDR3 DNA: TGTGCCAGCAGTCCAGGACAGTCAGTCGGCTACACCTTC
CDR3 protein: CASSPGQSVGYTF

clone size: few
D gene: NA
J gene: TRBJ1-4
V gene: TRBV7-9
CDR3 DNA: TGTGCCAGCAGCTTAGCGGGGCAGGGTGCAACTAATGAAAAACTGTTTTTT
CDR3 protein: CASSLAGQGATNEKLFF

clone size: NA
D gene: NA
J gene: TRBJ1-2
V gene: TRBV28
CDR3 DNA: TGTGCCAGCAGTTCGGATCCATCTGGCTACACCTTC
CDR3 protein: CASSSDPSGYTF

clone size: many
D gene: TRBD2
J gene: TRBJ2-2
V gene: TRBV7-6
CDR3 DNA: TGTGCCAGCAGCTCGACTAGCGGGGGGGCGAACGGGGAGCTGTTTTTT
CDR3 protein: CASSSTSGGANGELFF

clone size: once
D gene: TRBD1
J gene: TRBJ1-5
V gene: TRBV7-8
CDR3 DNA: TGTGCCAGCAGCACGGGACAGACAGGGAATCAGCCCCAGCATTTT
CDR3 protein: CASSTGQTGNQPQHF

clone size: NA
D gene: NA
J gene: TRBJ1-6
V gene: TRBV5-1
CDR3 DNA: TGTGCCAGCAGCCCCAGGACAGAGGGGAATTCACCCCTCCACTTT
CDR3 protein: CASSPRTEGNSPLHF

clone size: few
D gene: NA
J gene: TRBJ1-1
V gene: TRBV5-6
CDR3 DNA: TGTGCCAGCAGCTCCCCCGGGACGGGTGACACTGAAGCTTTCTTT
CDR3 protein: CASSSPGTGDTEAFF

clone size: NA
D gene: NA
J gene: TRBJ2-3
V gene: TRBV20-1
CDR3 DNA: TGCAGTGCTAGAGCCGGGACAATCGACCTCACAGATACGCAGTATTTT
CDR3 protein: CSARAGTIDLTDTQYF

clone size: NA
D gene: TRBD1
J gene: TRBJ1-2
V gene: TRBV6-4
CDR3 DNA: TGTGCCAGCAGTCCGAGACAGGGTGGGGCTAACTATGGCTACACCTTC
CDR3 protein: CASSPRQGGANYGYTF

clone size: NA
D gene: TRBD2
J gene: TRBJ2-2
V gene: TRBV20-1
CDR3 DNA: TGCAGTGCTAGGGGGCTAGCGGGGGGGCGGAACACCGGGGAGCTGTTTTTT
CDR3 protein: CSARGLAGGRNTGELFF

clone size: NA
D gene: NA
J gene: TRBJ1-2
V gene: TRBV25-1
CDR3 DNA: TGTGCCAGCAGTGAGGGGACCGCCGGGGTTGGCAATGGCTACACCTTC
CDR3 protein: CASSEGTAGVGNGYTF

clone size: many
D gene: TRBD1
J gene: TRBJ1-2
V gene: TRBV7-8
CDR3 DNA: TGTGCCAGCAGCTTAGGGGGACAGGGCCTAAGCCCTTTCTATGGCTACACCTTC
CDR3 protein: CASSLGGQGLSPFYGYTF

clone size: NA
D gene: NA
J gene: TRBJ1-5
V gene: TRBV7-9
CDR3 DNA: TGTGCCAGCAGCTCTCGACAGGATCAGCCCCAGCATTTT
CDR3 protein: CASSSRQDQPQHF

clone size: few
D gene: NA
J gene: TRBJ2-3
V gene: TRBV7-9
CDR3 DNA: TGTGCCAGCGGAGGGTTGGATACGCAGTATTTT
CDR3 protein: CASGGLDTQYF

clone size: many
D gene: TRBD1
J gene: TRBJ2-1
V gene: TRBV6-1
CDR3 DNA: TGTGCCAGCAGTGAGGTCAGGGGGTATTACAATGAGCAGTTCTTC
CDR3 protein: CASSEVRGYYNEQFF

clone size: NA
D gene: NA
J gene: TRBJ2-1
V gene: TRBV28
CDR3 DNA: TGTGCCAGCAGTTTTCAGGAATACTCCTACAATGAGCAGTTCTTC
CDR3 protein: CASSFQEYSYNEQFF

clone size: NA
D gene: NA
J gene: TRBJ1-2
V gene: TRBV27
CDR3 DNA: TGTGCCAGCGGTTTGGGACCAGGGGATGGCTACACCTTC
CDR3 protein: CASGLGPGDGYTF

clone size: many
D gene: TRBD1
J gene: TRBJ1-5
V gene: TRBV6-2/TRBV6-3
CDR3 DNA: TGTGCCAGCAGTTACTCTCGACAGGGTACTTCGCGGGGTCAGCCCCAGCATTTT
CDR3 protein: CASSYSRQGTSRGQPQHF

clone size: few
D gene: NA
J gene: TRBJ2-1
V gene: TRBV7-9
CDR3 DNA: TGTGCCAGCAGCCACCAAGAGCAGTTCTTC
CDR3 protein: CASSHQEQFF

clone size: NA
D gene: TRBD1
J gene: TRBJ2-7
V gene: TRBV7-9
CDR3 DNA: TGTGCCAGCAGCCAGGGGGACAGCACCTACGAGCAGTACTTC
CDR3 protein: CASSQGDSTYEQYF

clone size: few
D gene: TRBD2
J gene: TRBJ2-2
V gene: TRBV7-8
CDR3 DNA: TGTGCCAGCAGCTTTAAAGCGGGGGGGCTGGGCGGGGAGCTGTTTTTT
CDR3 protein: CASSFKAGGLGGELFF

clone size: few
D gene: NA
J gene: TRBJ2-4
V gene: TRBV27
CDR3 DNA: TGTGCCAGCAGTTTAATCGGGGGTGTCAAAAACATTCAGTACTTC
CDR3 protein: CASSLIGGVKNIQYF

clone size: NA
D gene: NA
J gene: TRBJ1-1
V gene: TRBV2
CDR3 DNA: TGTGCCAGCATGGGGGCCTCAGCTTTCTTT
CDR3 protein: CASMGASAFF

clone size: few
D gene: NA
J gene: TRBJ1-1
V gene: TRBV6-1
CDR3 DNA: TGTGCCAGCAGTGAAGCGCTTCTTGGGACAAAAAAAGCTTTCTTT
CDR3 protein: CASSEALLGTKKAFF

clone size: few
D gene: NA
J gene: TRBJ2-7
V gene: TRBV7-9
CDR3 DNA: TGTGCCAGCAGCTCGTCAGGGAGGCCCTACGAGCAGTACTTC
CDR3 protein: CASSSSGRPYEQYF

clone size: NA
D gene: NA
J gene: TRBJ1-1
V gene: TRBV27
CDR3 DNA: TGTGCCAGCAGCCTACTCCCACCTATGAACACTGAAGCTTTCTTT
CDR3 protein: CASSLLPPMNTEAFF

clone size: many
D gene: TRBD1
J gene: TRBJ1-1
V gene: TRBV7-6
CDR3 DNA: TGTGCCAGCAGCTTAGGAGGGGGCGGAGAGGCTTTCTTT
CDR3 protein: CASSLGGGGEAFF

clone size: many
D gene: NA
J gene: TRBJ2-3
V gene: TRBV6-6
CDR3 DNA: TGTGCCAGCAGTTACGCGAGCACAGATACGCAGTATTTT
CDR3 protein: CASSYASTDTQYF